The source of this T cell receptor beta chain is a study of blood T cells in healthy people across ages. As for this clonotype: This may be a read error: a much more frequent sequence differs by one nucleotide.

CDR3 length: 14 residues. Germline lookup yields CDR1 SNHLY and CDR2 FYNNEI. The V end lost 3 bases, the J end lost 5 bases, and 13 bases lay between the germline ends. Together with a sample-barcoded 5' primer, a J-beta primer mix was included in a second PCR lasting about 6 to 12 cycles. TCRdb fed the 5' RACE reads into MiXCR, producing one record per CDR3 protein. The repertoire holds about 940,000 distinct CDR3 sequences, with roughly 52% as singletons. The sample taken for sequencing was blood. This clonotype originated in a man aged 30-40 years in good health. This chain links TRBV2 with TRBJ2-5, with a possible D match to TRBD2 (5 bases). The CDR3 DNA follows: TGTGCCAGCAGTGAGGTTTCCGGGGATGAGACCCAGTACTTC. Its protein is CASSEVSGDETQYF.